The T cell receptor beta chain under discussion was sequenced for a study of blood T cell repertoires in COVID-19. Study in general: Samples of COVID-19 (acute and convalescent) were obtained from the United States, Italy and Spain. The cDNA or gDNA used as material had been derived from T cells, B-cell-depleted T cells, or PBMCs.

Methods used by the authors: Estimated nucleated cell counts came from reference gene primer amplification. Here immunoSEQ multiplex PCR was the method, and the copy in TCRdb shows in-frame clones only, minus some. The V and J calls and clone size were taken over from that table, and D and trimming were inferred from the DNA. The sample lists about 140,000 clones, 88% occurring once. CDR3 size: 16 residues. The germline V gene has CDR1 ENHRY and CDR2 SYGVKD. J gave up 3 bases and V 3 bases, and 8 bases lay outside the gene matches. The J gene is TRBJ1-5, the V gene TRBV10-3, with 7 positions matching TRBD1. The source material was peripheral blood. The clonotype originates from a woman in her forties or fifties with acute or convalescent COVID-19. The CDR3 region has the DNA TGTGCCATCAGTGATATAGGGGGCCGTAACAATCAGCCCCAGCATTTT. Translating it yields CAISDIGGRNNQPQHF.